This passage covers 21 T cell receptor beta chains from one sample sequenced in a study of shared clonotypes between healthy human individuals. Repertoires were generated with immunoSEQ multiplex PCR, while TCRdb's copy carries only in-frame clones and drops some. The sample shows about 1 million clones, roughly 80% of them seen only once. The sample comprised memory CD4+ T cells sorted from blood. The subset here: CD45RA-negative fraction. The receptors shown here come from a man younger than 30 in good health.

The chain links TRBV7-2 to TRBJ2-1, with 9 bases fitting TRBD2. Germline loops: CDR1 SGHTA, CDR2 FQGNSA. With V trimmed by 7 bases and J by 6 bases, 10 bases remained unmatched. CDR3 length: 15 residues. The CDR3 reads CASTPRLAVGNEQFF. The CDR3 bases are TGTGCCAGCACGCCGCGACTAGCGGTGGGCAATGAGCAGTTCTTC. Full variable domain (remainder filled in from reference TRBV7-2 and TRBJ2-1): GAGVSQSPSNKVTEKGKDVELRCDPISGHTALYWYRQSLGQGLEFLIYFQGNSAPDKSGLPSDRFSAERTGGSVSTLTIQRTQQEDSAVYLCASTPRLAVGNEQFFGPGTRLTVL.

This clone occurred once. J is TRBJ1-1 and V is TRBV9; TRBD1 is a possible D gene (5 bases). Germline CDR1 is SGDLS and CDR2 is YYNGEE. CDR3 length equals 15 residues. Between the trimmed V and J ends, which lost 0 bases and 3 bases, there was a span of 12 bases. CDR3 protein: CASSVAEGTYTEAFF. The CDR3 DNA reads as TGTGCCAGCAGCGTAGCGGAGGGGACGTACACTGAAGCTTTCTTT.

The chain employs TRBV5-1 and TRBJ2-5, with D possibly being TRBD1 or TRBD2 (6 bases each). Trimming removed 3 bases at V and 2 bases at J, with 14 bases between. This CDR3 has 15 amino acids. Germline-derived CDR1 and CDR2 are SGHRS and YFSETQ. The CDR3 here is CASSSGDTAQETQYF. CDR3 DNA: TGCGCCAGCAGCTCGGGGGACACCGCACAAGAGACCCAGTACTTC.

The chain employs TRBV6-6 and TRBJ2-3; 12 nucleotides match TRBD2. Germline values: CDR1 MNHNY, CDR2 SVGAGI (reference sequence). The CDR3 consists of 15 residues. V trimming: 6 bases; J trimming: 6 bases; junction bases outside the gene matches: 7. The CDR3 reads CASSRGLAGSDTQYF. In DNA form, the CDR3 reads TGTGCCAGCAGCCGCGGACTAGCGGGATCGGATACGCAGTATTTT.

The chain combines TRBV5-1 with TRBJ2-5; 11 bases fit TRBD2. There are 15 residues in the CDR3. J was trimmed by 9 bases and V by 0 bases; bases with no gene match: 7. Germline V gene lookup returns CDR1 SGHRS and CDR2 YFSETQ. The CDR3: CASSLEASGGRAQYF. The CDR3 nucleotides are TGCGCCAGCAGCTTGGAGGCTAGCGGGGGGCGGGCCCAGTACTTC. Based on the CDR3 plus reference TRBV5-1 and TRBJ2-5, the full variable domain is KAGVTQTPRYLIKTRGQQVTLSCSPISGHRSVSWYQQTPGQGLQFLFEYFSETQRNKGNFPGRFSGRQFSNSRSEMNVSTLELGDSALYLCASSLEASGGRAQYFGPGTRLLVL.

V gene TRBV28 combines with J gene TRBJ1-6; a weak D match, TRBD1 (5 bases). The V gene lost 5 bases and the J gene lost 7 bases, with 15 bases spanning the gap. The CDR3 covers 15 residues. Germline values: CDR1 MDHEN, CDR2 SYDVKM. The CDR3, as DNA: TGTGCCAGCAGTCACCCGACAGAAATAAATTCACCCCTCCACTTT. Translation: CASSHPTEINSPLHF.

The rearrangement uses TRBV21-1 and TRBJ1-2; the DNA was not compared with TRBD1, the D call given in the table. TRBV21-1 is classified as a pseudogene. The CDR3 has 14 amino acids. CDR3 nucleotide sequence: TGTGCCAGCAGGGGCGTGAAGGATAACTATGGCTACACCTTC. Its protein is CASRGVKDNYGYTF.

Notes on this clone: Other DNA sequences of this sample code for an identical CDR3. The V gene is TRBV6-1, the J gene TRBJ1-4, with 10 bases matching TRBD1. CDR3 size: 13 residues. V lost 6 bases and J lost 7; bases outside the gene matches: 2. Germline V gene lookup returns CDR1 MNHNS and CDR2 SASEGT. DNA of the CDR3: TGTGCCAGCAGCCGGGACAGGGGTGAAAAACTGTTTTTT. Amino acids: CASSRDRGEKLFF.

In regard to this clone: Since a much larger clone is just one base distant, this may be a read error. The same CDR3 arises from other DNA sequences in this sample as well. The chain joins TRBV5-6 to TRBJ1-1, with unresolved D. CDR1 and CDR2 (germline): SGHDT, YYEEEE. Trimming shortened V by 0 bases and J by 0 bases, and 3 bases separated the two germline ends. The CDR3 runs 13 residues. CDR3 DNA sequence: TGTGCCAGCAGCTTGGCAGTGAACACTGAAGCTTTCTTT. Protein product: CASSLAVNTEAFF.

V usage is TRBV10-3 and J usage is TRBJ2-1, with 11 bases identical to TRBD2. V lost 3 bases, J lost 7 bases, and 5 bases stayed unmatched. Germline lookup yields CDR1 ENHRY and CDR2 SYGVKD. The CDR3 is made up of 15 amino acids. CDR3 DNA sequence: TGTGCCATCAGTGATATAGCGGGAGGGCCGAATGAGCAGTTCTTC. As protein: CAISDIAGGPNEQFF.

J is TRBJ2-5 and V is TRBV5-4; 13 bases match TRBD2. The J segment lost 4 bases and the V segment lost 2 bases, leaving 2 bases of the junction unmatched. This CDR3 region has 15 residues. Germline CDR1 reads SGHNT; CDR2 reads YYREEE (reference sequence). The CDR3 sequence is CASSFGLAGAETQYF. As DNA, the CDR3 is TGTGCCAGCAGCTTTGGACTAGCGGGAGCAGAGACCCAGTACTTC.

This clone was counted a single time. The rearrangement links TRBV6-6 to TRBJ1-5; possibly TRBD1 for D (5 bases). The CDR3 loop spans 15 amino acids. Trimming shortened V by 6 bases and J by 7 bases, and 19 bases separated the two germline ends. Germline assignment: CDR1 MNHNY and CDR2 SVGAGI (reference sequence). As DNA, the CDR3 is TGTGCCAGCAGCCTGGGAGGGGAAAATTTACAGCCCCAGCATTTT. This sequence encodes CASSLGGENLQPQHF.

The chain recombines TRBV5-1 with TRBJ2-7; TRBD1 aligns across 10 bases. The germline V gene has CDR1 SGHRS and CDR2 YFSETQ. The CDR3 runs to 18 residues. V shed 4 bases, J shed 5 bases, and the junction held 18 bases outside the gene matches. CDR3: CASSPRGTGVASDHEQYF. For the CDR3, the DNA is TGCGCCAGCAGCCCGAGGGGGACAGGGGTGGCTAGCGACCACGAGCAGTACTTC. Looking up the rest from reference TRBV5-1 and TRBJ2-7 gives the full variable domain: KAGVTQTPRYLIKTRGQQVTLSCSPISGHRSVSWYQQTPGQGLQFLFEYFSETQRNKGNFPGRFSGRQFSNSRSEMNVSTLELGDSALYLCASSPRGTGVASDHEQYFGPGTRLTVT.

The chain is built from TRBV7-6 and TRBJ1-2; possibly TRBD1 for D (5 bases). The CDR3 runs 14 residues. V was shortened by 5 bases and J by 1 base, with 11 bases between the two germline ends. CDR1 is SGHVS, CDR2 FNYEAQ, per germline. CDR3 in amino acids: CASSPSTDNYGYTF. In DNA, the CDR3 is TGTGCCAGCAGCCCGTCGACAGATAACTATGGCTACACCTTC.

The chain joins TRBV7-9 to TRBJ2-3; D not resolved. The V gene lost 4 bases and the J gene lost 4 bases, with 6 bases spanning the gap. The germline V gene has CDR1 SEHNR and CDR2 FQNEAQ (reference sequence). CDR3 length: 12 amino acids. CDR3 in amino acids: CASSSRPDTQYF. The CDR3 DNA sequence: TGTGCCAGCAGCTCTCGACCAGATACGCAGTATTTT.

The J gene is TRBJ2-3, the V gene TRBV29-1; D tentatively fits TRBD1 or TRBD2 (5 bases each). Trimming pared 3 bases from V and 4 bases from J, leaving 11 bases between. CDR3 length: 13 amino acids. In germline, CDR1 is SQVTM, CDR2 ANQGSEA. CDR3 loop: CSVDFRGADTQYF. Written as DNA, the CDR3 is TGCAGCGTTGACTTCCGGGGCGCAGATACGCAGTATTTT.

This clone was picked up one time. V and J are TRBV18 and TRBJ1-6, with 7 nucleotides matching TRBD1. The V gene end was trimmed by 6 bases and the J gene end by 5 bases; junction bases not matched to a gene: 7. CDR3 length equals 15 residues. Germline loops: CDR1 KGHSH, CDR2 LQKENI. The CDR3 DNA follows: TGTGCCAGCTCTCAATCCGGGACAGATAATTCACCCCTCCACTTT. Protein: CASSQSGTDNSPLHF.

V usage is TRBV10-2 and J usage is TRBJ2-5, with D perhaps TRBD1 or TRBD2 (6 bases each). Germline lookup yields CDR1 WSHSY and CDR2 SAAADI. The CDR3 has 13 residues. V lost 10 bases and J 11 bases, leaving 23 bases between the germline ends. CDR3 nucleotides: TGCGCCACCCTCCGGGGGCTAGCTGGTGAGCAGTACTTC. This encodes CATLRGLAGEQYF.

This chain links TRBV6-5 with TRBJ1-1; D ambiguous. The CDR3 is made up of 13 amino acids. The V gene lost 2 bases and the J gene lost 1 base, with 5 bases spanning the gap. Germline assignment: CDR1 MNHEY and CDR2 SVGAGI. Written as DNA, the CDR3 is TGTGCCAGCAGTTACATTCCGAACACTGAAGCTTTCTTT. This codes for CASSYIPNTEAFF.

The chain carries TRBV2 and TRBJ2-7; TRBD1 matches at 8 bases. The CDR3 spans 15 residues. V lost 5 bases and J lost 2; bases outside the gene matches: 8. Germline V CDR1 and CDR2: SNHLY, FYNNEI. The DNA for the CDR3 is TGTGCCAGCAGTTTAGACAGGGGTCCCACCTACGAGCAGTACTTC. It is translated as CASSLDRGPTYEQYF.

This clone was detected ten times or more. The genes are TRBV5-8 and TRBJ2-7; D gene uncertain. CDR3 length equals 12 residues. The germline CDR1 and CDR2 sequences are SGHTS and YDEGEE. V lost 6 bases to trimming and J lost 1 base, with 8 bases between them. CDR3 in amino acids: CASKRKSYEQYF. The CDR3 DNA sequence: TGTGCCAGCAAACGGAAGTCCTACGAGCAGTACTTC.